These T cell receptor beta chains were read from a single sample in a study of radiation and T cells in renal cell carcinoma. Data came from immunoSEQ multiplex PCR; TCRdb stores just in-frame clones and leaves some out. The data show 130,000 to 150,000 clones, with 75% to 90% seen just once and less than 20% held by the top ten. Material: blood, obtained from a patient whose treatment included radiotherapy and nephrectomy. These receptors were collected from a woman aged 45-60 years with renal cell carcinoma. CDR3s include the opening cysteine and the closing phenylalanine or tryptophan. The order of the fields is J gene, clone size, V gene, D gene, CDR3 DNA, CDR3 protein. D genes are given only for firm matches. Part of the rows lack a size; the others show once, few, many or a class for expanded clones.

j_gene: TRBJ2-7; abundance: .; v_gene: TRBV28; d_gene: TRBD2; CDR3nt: TGTGCCAGCCAGCGGGGGACCTACGAGCAGTACTTC; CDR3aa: CASQRGTYEQYF
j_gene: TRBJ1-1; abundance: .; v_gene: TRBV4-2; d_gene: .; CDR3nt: TGTGCCAGCAGCCAAGAAGATACAGGGAACACTGAAGCTTTCTTT; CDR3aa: CASSQEDTGNTEAFF
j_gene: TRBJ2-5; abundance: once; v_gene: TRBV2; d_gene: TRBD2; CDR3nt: TGTGCCAGCAGTGAAGAGGCGGGGGGGCACGAGACCCAGTACTTC; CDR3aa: CASSEEAGGHETQYF
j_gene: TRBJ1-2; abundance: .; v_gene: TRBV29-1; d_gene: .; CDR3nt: TGCAGCGTTGCCCCCCCGGAACTTAACTATGGCTACACCTTC; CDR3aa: CSVAPPELNYGYTF
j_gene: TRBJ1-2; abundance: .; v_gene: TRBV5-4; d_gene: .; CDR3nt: TGTGCCAGCAGCGCCAGCAGGGAATTTCATGGCTACACCTTC; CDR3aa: CASSASREFHGYTF
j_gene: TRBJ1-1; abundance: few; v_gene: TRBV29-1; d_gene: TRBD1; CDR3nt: TGCAGCGCTGGGACAGCTTTTTCCATGAACACTGAAGCTTTCTTT; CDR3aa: CSAGTAFSMNTEAFF
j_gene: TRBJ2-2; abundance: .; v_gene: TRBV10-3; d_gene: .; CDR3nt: TGTGCCATCAGACAACAGGGTGGCGGGGAGCTGTTTTTT; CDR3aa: CAIRQQGGGELFF
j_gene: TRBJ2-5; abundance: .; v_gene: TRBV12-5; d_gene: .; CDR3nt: TGTGCTAGTGGCCCAGGTAACGGGTACTTAGCCGAGACCCAGTACTTC; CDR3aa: CASGPGNGYLAETQYF
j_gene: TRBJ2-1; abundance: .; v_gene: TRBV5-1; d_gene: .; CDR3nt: TGCGCCAGTACACGGGACACCTACAATGAGCAGTTCTTC; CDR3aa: CASTRDTYNEQFF
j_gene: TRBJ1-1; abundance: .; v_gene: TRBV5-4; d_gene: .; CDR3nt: TGTGCCAGCAGCTTGCAAGGGGTTAACACTGAAGCTTTCTTT; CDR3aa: CASSLQGVNTEAFF
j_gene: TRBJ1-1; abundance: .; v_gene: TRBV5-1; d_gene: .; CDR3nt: TGCGCCAGCACCCTGGGGGACGGGAACACTGAAGCTTTCTTT; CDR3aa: CASTLGDGNTEAFF
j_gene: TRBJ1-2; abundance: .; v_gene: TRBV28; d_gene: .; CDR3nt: TGTGCCAGCAGTTCCTCGGCTGGCAGGGATGACTATGGCTACACCTTC; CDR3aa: CASSSSAGRDDYGYTF
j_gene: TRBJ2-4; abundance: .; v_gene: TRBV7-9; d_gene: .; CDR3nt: TGTGCCAGCAGCTTGCAGGGGAATTTGGACATTCAGTACTTC; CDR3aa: CASSLQGNLDIQYF
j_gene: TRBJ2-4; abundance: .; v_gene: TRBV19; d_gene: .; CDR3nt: TGTGCCAGTAGTTCGCTCTACGTGGGGGGAAACATTCAGTACTTC; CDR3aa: CASSSLYVGGNIQYF
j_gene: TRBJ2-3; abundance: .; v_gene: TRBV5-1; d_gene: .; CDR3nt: TGCGCCAGCAGCTTGACAGGGTTTGCAGATACGCAGTATTTT; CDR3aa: CASSLTGFADTQYF
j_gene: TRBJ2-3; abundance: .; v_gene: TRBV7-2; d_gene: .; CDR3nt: TGTGCCAGCAGCAGACAGTCAGAGGGCACAGATACGCAGTATTTT; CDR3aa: CASSRQSEGTDTQYF
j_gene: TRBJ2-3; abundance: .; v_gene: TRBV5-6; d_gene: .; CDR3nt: TGTGCCAGCAGCTTGTTGGGGGCGGATACGCAGTATTTT; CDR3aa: CASSLLGADTQYF
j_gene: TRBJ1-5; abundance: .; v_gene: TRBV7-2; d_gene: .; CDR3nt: TGTGCCAGCAGCTTAGGGGGTGATCAGCCCCAGCATTTT; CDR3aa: CASSLGGDQPQHF
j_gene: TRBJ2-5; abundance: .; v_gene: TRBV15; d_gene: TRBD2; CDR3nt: TGTGCCACCAACCTAGCGGGAAACCAAGAGACCCAGTACTTC; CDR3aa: CATNLAGNQETQYF